A single sample is the source of the 18 T cell receptor beta chains below, sequenced in a study of long-term antiretroviral therapy in people with HIV. Runs used v3.0 of the immunoSEQ assay and were done at survey level. Assay: immunoSEQ multiplex PCR; the TCRdb copy retains only in-frame clones and omits some. Of over 15,000 clones in the sample, about 94% were seen once. The sequencing here drew on unsorted PBMCs, taken 6.4 years after starting antiretroviral therapy. These receptors all stem from a woman aged 45-65 years with HIV.

This clone occurred a few times. The chain employs TRBV7-8 and TRBJ2-3; possible D gene TRBD1, 5 bases. CDR1 is SGHVS, CDR2 FQNEAQ, per germline. V was clipped by 1 base and J by 4 bases, with 12 bases between them. The CDR3 extends over 15 amino acids. Here the CDR3 reads CASSLDAGWADTQYF. The CDR3 DNA reads as TGTGCCAGCAGCTTAGACGCAGGGTGGGCAGATACGCAGTATTTT.

The chain recombines TRBV19 with TRBJ2-3; no definite D call. The CDR3 is 13 residues long. Germline CDR1 is LNHDA and CDR2 is SQIVND (reference sequence). Trimming took off 3 bases at V and 1 base at J, with 5 bases between the two ends. The CDR3 reads CASSITGTDTQYF. The CDR3 coding sequence is TGTGCCAGTAGTATTACCGGCACAGATACGCAGTATTTT.

This chain joins TRBV25-1 and TRBJ2-3; D is ambiguous. Germline V CDR1 and CDR2: MGHDK, SYGVNS. Trimming cost V 2 bases and J 0 bases, with 3 bases left between them. This CDR3 has 13 amino acids. The CDR3 loop reads CASSEPSTDTQYF. The CDR3 nucleotides are TGTGCCAGCAGTGAACCCAGCACAGATACGCAGTATTTT.

This chain joins TRBV28 and TRBJ2-3, with D unclear. V lost 4 bases and J 1 base, leaving 9 bases between the germline ends. The CDR3 has 14 residues. Germline loops: CDR1 MDHEN, CDR2 SYDVKM. Here the CDR3 DNA reads TGTGCCAGCAGTTCACGATTAGGCACAGATACGCAGTATTTT. As protein: CASSSRLGTDTQYF. The variable domain in full, with the rest retrieved from reference TRBV28 and TRBJ2-3, is DVKVTQSSRYLVKRTGEKVFLECVQDMDHENMFWYRQDPGLGLRLIYFSYDVKMKEKGDIPEGYSVSREKKERFSLILESASTNQTSMYLCASSSRLGTDTQYFGPGTRLTVL.

V usage is TRBV5-1 and J usage is TRBJ1-6, with 8 bases lining up with TRBD1. The V gene end was trimmed by 2 bases and the J gene end by 6 bases; junction bases not matched to a gene: 4. The length of the CDR3 is 15 residues. Germline CDR1 SGHRS, CDR2 YFSETQ. The CDR3 spells CASSLEDRVNSPLHF. The CDR3 DNA sequence: TGCGCCAGCAGCTTAGAGGACAGGGTTAATTCACCCCTCCACTTT.

The chain combines TRBV5-1 with TRBJ2-7; 9 positions match TRBD1. V lost 4 bases, J lost 2 bases, and 4 bases stayed unmatched. The CDR3 spans 14 residues. CDR1 is SGHRS, CDR2 YFSETQ, per germline. CDR3 nucleotide sequence: TGCGCCAGCAGCCTGACAGGGGGGACCTACGAGCAGTACTTC. Translation: CASSLTGGTYEQYF.

The chain carries TRBV10-2 and TRBJ1-2; TRBD1 might be the D (5 bases). Trimming took off 6 bases at V and 1 base at J, with 12 bases between the two ends. CDR3 size: 14 residues. Germline-derived CDR1 and CDR2 are WSHSY and SAAADI. CDR3 protein: CASRDMTVNYGYTF. The CDR3 bases are TGCGCCAGCAGAGATATGACAGTTAACTATGGCTACACCTTC.

The table lists this clone with a count of one. The chain joins TRBV12-5 to TRBJ1-2; 8 bases match TRBD1. Germline loops: CDR1 LGHNT, CDR2 FRNRAP. The CDR3 is made up of 13 amino acids. After removal of 5 bases from V and 4 bases from J, the junction contained 3 bases not matched to a gene. The CDR3 sequence: CASGPGTGYGYTF. CDR3 sequence (DNA): TGTGCTAGTGGTCCTGGGACAGGCTATGGCTACACCTTC.

The rearrangement uses TRBV28 and TRBJ2-3; D is possibly TRBD2 (5 bases). The CDR3 runs 15 residues. Germline CDR1 and CDR2: MDHEN and SYDVKM. Trimming took off 6 bases at V and 5 bases at J, with 18 bases between the two ends. The CDR3 spells CASSSLREMQDTQYF. The CDR3 DNA follows: TGTGCCAGCAGCTCCCTTCGGGAAATGCAAGATACGCAGTATTTT.

The genes are TRBV10-3 and TRBJ2-3, with D perhaps given as TRBD1 or TRBD2 (5 bases each). Germline CDR1 is ENHRY and CDR2 is SYGVKD. This CDR3 is 15 amino acids long. Trimming took 6 bases from V and 3 from J, leaving 16 bases between them. CDR3 sequence (DNA): TGTGCCATCAGCGAGGGTAAGGGGCCGACAGATACGCAGTATTTT. As protein: CAISEGKGPTDTQYF.

The V gene is TRBV11-3, the J gene TRBJ2-2; D is ambiguous. Germline V gives CDR1 SGHNT, CDR2 YENEEA. The V gene lost 5 bases and the J gene lost 3 bases, with 10 bases spanning the gap. This CDR3 comprises 14 residues. The CDR3 is CASSRDSHTGELFF. DNA of the CDR3: TGTGCCAGCAGCAGAGACTCTCACACCGGGGAGCTGTTTTTT.

The chain couples TRBV29-1 to TRBJ2-5; 7 bases agree with TRBD2. The germline CDR1 and CDR2 sequences are SQVTM and ANQGSEA. V lost 7 bases and J lost 2; bases outside the gene matches: 4. The CDR3 has 12 residues. The CDR3 protein is CSAGGGQETQYF. DNA of the CDR3: TGCAGCGCCGGGGGAGGGCAAGAGACCCAGTACTTC.

The chain carries TRBV6-6 and TRBJ1-5; D is unresolved. With 5 bases removed from V and 0 bases from J, the gap between germline ends came to 5 bases. Germline V gene sequence: CDR1 MNHNY, CDR2 SVGAGI (reference sequence). This CDR3 contains 13 residues. In DNA form, the CDR3 reads TGTGCCAGCAGTCGGAATAGCAATCAGCCCCAGCATTTT. Translation gives CASSRNSNQPQHF.

The chain is built from TRBV29-1 and TRBJ1-2; no clear D. V lost 4 bases and J 1 base, leaving 7 bases between the germline ends. Germline lookup yields CDR1 SQVTM and CDR2 ANQGSEA. This CDR3 is built from 12 residues. As DNA, the CDR3 is TGCAGCGTTGTCGGGATTAACTATGGCTACACCTTC. Its protein is CSVVGINYGYTF.

The gene calls are TRBV7-2 and TRBJ2-7; D unclear. Germline assignment: CDR1 SGHTA and CDR2 FQGNSA. V was clipped by 5 bases and J by 2 bases, with 7 bases between them. This CDR3 spans 12 amino acids. CDR3 nucleotides: TGTGCCAGCAGCGCCCTCGCCTACGAGCAGTACTTC. It yields the protein CASSALAYEQYF.

The chain recombines TRBV7-2 with TRBJ2-3, with a tentative D call TRBD2 (5 bases). This CDR3 is built from 12 residues. Germline V gives CDR1 SGHTA, CDR2 FQGNSA. V was trimmed by 5 bases and J by 3 bases, leaving 6 bases between them. The CDR3 DNA follows: TGTGCCAGCAGCCGACTAACAGATACGCAGTATTTT. Its protein is CASSRLTDTQYF.

CDR3 in amino acids: CASKPTYSSNQPQHF. As DNA, the CDR3 is TGTGCCAGCAAGCCCACTTATAGTAGCAATCAGCCCCAGCATTTT. The V gene is TRBV6-5, the J gene TRBJ1-5; D ambiguous. This CDR3 is built from 15 residues. Per germline, CDR1 MNHEY and CDR2 SVGAGI. The V end was cut by 7 bases, the J end by 0 bases, with 13 bases between.

This chain uses TRBV5-1 with TRBJ2-2; D gene unclear. Germline V gene data show CDR1 as SGHRS and CDR2 as YFSETQ. CDR3 length equals 14 residues. V dropped 5 bases and J dropped 0 bases, with 8 bases sitting between them. In nucleotides, the CDR3 is TGCGCCAGCAGGCCTATATCGAACACCGGGGAGCTGTTTTTT. Translated: CASRPISNTGELFF.